The rows below give T cell receptor beta chains drawn from one sample of a study of blood T cell repertoires in COVID-19. Produced via immunoSEQ multiplex PCR; TCRdb's table is partial and in-frame only. The repertoire holds roughly 260,000 clones, approximately 91% seen once, with 1.2% in the top ten. Input material: PBMCs or T cells enriched from blood (not recorded which). These receptors came from a human donor in a cohort exposed to, infected with or recovered from COVID-19 (not recorded which). The donor label of this sample is uncertain. Both conserved end residues are part of each CDR3. Fields, in order: J gene, CDR3 length, clone size, V gene, D gene, CDR3 protein, CDR3 DNA. The D gene is left open where the match is weak. Expanded clones get a size class; other rows say once, few or many, or leave the size out.

TRBJ2-5 16 . TRBV7-2 TRBD2 CASSSSGGTVAGTQYF TGTGCCAGCAGCTCCTCGGGGGGGACGGTCGCGGGGACCCAGTACTTC
TRBJ2-5 17 . TRBV27 TRBD2 CASTQLMAGGGLGTQYF TGTGCCAGCACCCAACTTATGGCGGGGGGCGGACTGGGGACCCAGTACTTC
TRBJ1-1 11 . TRBV29-1 TRBD1 CSATGVHEAFF TGCAGCGCCACAGGGGTGCATGAAGCTTTCTTT
TRBJ2-4 14 . TRBV10-1 . CASSDQAAKNIQYF TGCGCCAGCAGTGACCAGGCAGCCAAAAACATTCAGTACTTC
TRBJ1-2 13 . TRBV5-8 . CASSLSQVYGYTF TGTGCCAGCAGCTTGAGTCAGGTCTATGGCTACACCTTC
TRBJ1-4 14 once TRBV5-1 . CASSLQGTNEKLFF TGCGCCAGCAGCCTACAGGGAACTAATGAAAAACTGTTTTTT
TRBJ1-1 14 . TRBV5-1 . CAGVSRRNPSEAFF TGCGCCGGCGTCTCCAGGAGGAATCCGTCTGAAGCTTTCTTT
TRBJ2-5 12 . TRBV30 . CAWSGDQETQYF TGTGCCTGGAGCGGGGACCAAGAGACCCAGTACTTC
TRBJ1-2 16 . TRBV29-1 TRBD1 CSVDRQGGSSNYGYTF TGCAGCGTTGATAGGCAGGGGGGATCATCCAACTATGGCTACACCTTC
TRBJ2-4 14 . TRBV30 TRBD1 CAWKVDRVKNIQYF TGTGCCTGGAAAGTAGACAGGGTTAAAAACATTCAGTACTTC
TRBJ2-3 16 . TRBV11-1 TRBD2 CASSLGSGGITDTQYF TGTGCCAGCAGCTTGGGTAGCGGGGGGATCACAGATACGCAGTATTTT
TRBJ2-3 15 . TRBV5-1 . CASSLVGRTTDTQYF TGCGCCAGCAGCTTGGTTGGACGGACAACAGATACGCAGTATTTT
TRBJ1-1 14 . TRBV5-4 TRBD1 CASSLPQGGTEAFF TGTGCCAGCAGCTTGCCACAGGGGGGCACTGAAGCTTTCTTT
TRBJ1-1 15 . TRBV5-6 . CASSLAHSMNTEAFF TGTGCCAGCAGCTTGGCCCACAGCATGAACACTGAAGCTTTCTTT
TRBJ1-5 17 . TRBV6-4 . CASSDSFWTLSNQPQHF TGTGCCAGCAGTGACTCGTTTTGGACTTTGAGCAATCAGCCCCAGCATTTT
TRBJ2-3 18 . TRBV11-3 TRBD2 CASSLGTSGGAASDTQYF TGTGCCAGCAGCCTCGGGACTAGCGGGGGGGCAGCGTCAGATACGCAGTATTTT
TRBJ1-6 16 . TRBV7-9 . CASSLVGLSYNSPLHF TGTGCCAGCAGCTTAGTTGGGCTCTCCTATAATTCACCCCTCCACTTT
TRBJ1-2 15 . TRBV5-1 TRBD1 CASSEQGDASYGYTF TGCGCCAGCAGCGAACAGGGGGACGCAAGCTATGGCTACACCTTC
TRBJ1-2 16 . TRBV6-1 . CASSVAEVGSLYGYTF TGTGCCAGCAGTGTCGCTGAGGTCGGGTCCCTCTATGGCTACACCTTC
TRBJ1-5 16 . TRBV5-5 TRBD1 CASSLQGGDSNQPQHF TGTGCCAGCAGCCTACAGGGGGGGGATAGCAATCAGCCCCAGCATTTT
TRBJ2-7 14 . TRBV18 . CASSPPAGTYEQYF TGTGCCAGCTCACCACCGGCAGGGACCTACGAGCAGTACTTC
TRBJ1-1 14 . TRBV29-1 . CSVEGPALNTEAFF TGCAGCGTTGAAGGGCCCGCACTGAACACTGAAGCTTTCTTT
TRBJ1-5 14 . TRBV5-1 . CASSLGQSNQPQHF TGCGCCAGCAGCTTGGGACAGAGCAATCAGCCCCAGCATTTT
TRBJ1-6 13 . TRBV30 . CALGGGYNSPLHF TGTGCCCTAGGCGGGGGGTATAATTCACCCCTCCACTTT
TRBJ2-7 15 . TRBV7-2 TRBD1 CASSVTGGEGYEQYF TGTGCCAGCAGCGTAACAGGGGGCGAAGGTTACGAGCAGTACTTC
TRBJ1-2 14 once TRBV7-2 . CASSLGGGNYGYTF TGTGCCAGCAGCTTAGGTGGAGGGAACTATGGCTACACCTTC
TRBJ1-4 15 . TRBV6-5 . CASSPQGTWGEKLFF TGTGCCAGCAGCCCCCAAGGGACTTGGGGCGAAAAACTGTTTTTT
TRBJ2-5 15 . TRBV27 . CASSLGRGRQETQYF TGTGCCAGCAGTTTAGGGCGGGGGCGCCAAGAGACCCAGTACTTC
TRBJ1-4 19 once TRBV7-9 . CASSLAWSRARGGNEKLFF TGTGCCAGCAGCTTAGCCTGGAGTCGGGCCCGTGGGGGGAATGAAAAACTGTTTTTT
TRBJ1-3 16 . TRBV18 . CASSSNQGLGGNTIYF TGTGCCAGCTCATCGAATCAGGGGCTTGGGGGAAACACCATATATTTT
TRBJ2-7 12 . TRBV5-5 . CASSPEGYEQYF TGTGCCAGCAGCCCTGAGGGCTACGAGCAGTACTTC
TRBJ1-5 16 . TRBV18 . CASSPKALYSNQPQHF TGTGCCAGCTCACCTAAAGCCCTCTATAGCAATCAGCCCCAGCATTTT
TRBJ1-2 14 . TRBV3-1/TRBV3-2 . CASSQEQGTYGYTF TGTGCCAGCAGCCAAGAGCAGGGGACCTATGGCTACACCTTC
TRBJ2-7 13 . TRBV12-3/TRBV12-4 . CASSFAGTYEQYF TGTGCCAGCAGTTTTGCAGGAACCTACGAGCAGTACTTC
TRBJ2-7 12 . TRBV6-5 . CASRTGSYEQYF TGTGCCAGCAGAACCGGGTCCTACGAGCAGTACTTC
TRBJ2-7 15 . TRBV19 TRBD1 CASSTGTGGLNEQYF TGTGCCAGTAGCACCGGGACAGGGGGCTTGAACGAGCAGTACTTC
TRBJ1-1 16 . TRBV5-1 . CASSLGRLNGGTEAFF TGCGCCAGCAGCTTAGGCAGGTTAAACGGGGGCACTGAAGCTTTCTTT
TRBJ1-2 12 . TRBV9 . CASSQGLDGYTF TGTGCCAGCAGCCAGGGGCTTGATGGCTACACCTTC
TRBJ1-1 13 . TRBV4-1 TRBD1 CASSQRQGTEAFF TGCGCCAGCAGCCAACGACAGGGAACTGAAGCTTTCTTT
TRBJ2-7 14 . TRBV27 TRBD2 CASSSPGLAGEQYF TGTGCCAGCAGTTCGCCCGGACTAGCTGGCGAGCAGTACTTC
TRBJ1-4 13 . TRBV5-1 . CASSLYSGFELFF TGCGCCAGCAGCTTGTATTCGGGATTTGAACTGTTTTTT
TRBJ2-7 15 . TRBV21-1 . CASTNGGGRGYEQYF TGTGCCAGCACCAACGGGGGGGGCCGGGGGTACGAGCAGTACTTC
TRBJ1-5 13 . TRBV19 . CASSIPASGPQHF TGTGCCAGTAGTATCCCCGCCAGTGGGCCCCAGCATTTT
TRBJ1-4 14 . TRBV7-2 . CASSLAGADEKLFF TGTGCCAGCAGCTTAGCTGGAGCAGATGAAAAACTGTTTTTT
TRBJ2-7 15 . TRBV11-2 TRBD1 CASSSPRDRGNEQYF TGTGCCAGCAGCTCCCCCCGGGACAGGGGAAACGAGCAGTACTTC
TRBJ2-2 13 . TRBV25-1 . CASSGRGAGELFF TGTGCCAGCAGTGGCAGGGGAGCCGGGGAGCTGTTTTTT
TRBJ2-5 14 . TRBV18 TRBD1 CASSPPTGEETQYF TGTGCCAGCTCACCACCAACAGGGGAGGAGACCCAGTACTTC
TRBJ2-5 15 . TRBV11-3 TRBD2 CASSLSGGRGETQYF TGTGCCAGCAGCTTAAGCGGGGGTAGGGGGGAGACCCAGTACTTC
TRBJ2-1 15 . TRBV7-9 TRBD1 CASSPGQGGLNEQFF TGTGCCAGCAGCCCGGGACAGGGGGGTTTAAATGAGCAGTTCTTC
TRBJ2-7 14 . TRBV18 . CASSPLTGRREQYF TGTGCCAGCTCACCCCTGACAGGCCGAAGGGAGCAGTACTTC
TRBJ1-1 12 . TRBV30 . CAWSRRAGLDMF TGTGCCTGGAGTAGGCGGGCCGGCCTGGATATGTTT
TRBJ1-2 13 . TRBV5-6 TRBD1 CASSYDRDGGYTF TGTGCCAGCAGCTACGACAGGGACGGCGGCTACACCTTC
TRBJ1-1 14 . TRBV2 . CASSDRRRNTEAFF TGTGCCAGCAGTGACAGACGGAGGAACACTGAAGCTTTCTTT
TRBJ2-7 15 once TRBV5-1 . CASSDRRKSYEWQYF TGCGCCAGCAGTGATCGCAGGAAAAGCTACGAGTGGCAGTACTTC
TRBJ2-7 15 . TRBV11-2 . CASSLSRTRTYEQYF TGTGCCAGCAGCTTAAGTAGGACAAGGACCTACGAGCAGTACTTC